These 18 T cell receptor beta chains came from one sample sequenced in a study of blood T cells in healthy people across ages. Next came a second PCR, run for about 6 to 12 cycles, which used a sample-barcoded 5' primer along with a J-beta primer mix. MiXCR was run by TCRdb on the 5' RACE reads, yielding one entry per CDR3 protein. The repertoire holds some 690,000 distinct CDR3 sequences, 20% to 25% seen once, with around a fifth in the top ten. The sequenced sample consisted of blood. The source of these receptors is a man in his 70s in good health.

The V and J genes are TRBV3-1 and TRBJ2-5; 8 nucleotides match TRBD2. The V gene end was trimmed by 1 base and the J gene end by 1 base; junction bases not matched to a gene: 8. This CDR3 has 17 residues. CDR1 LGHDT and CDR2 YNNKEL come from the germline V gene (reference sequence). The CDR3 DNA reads TGTGCCAGCAGCCAAGCAGTTGGCGGGGGGCCCCAAGAGACCCAGTACTTC. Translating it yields CASSQAVGGGPQETQYF.

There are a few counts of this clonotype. CDR3 nucleotide sequence: TGTGCCAGCACCCTCGCGGGTGGGGCCACTGAAGCTTTCTTT. Residues: CASTLAGGATEAFF. The chain uses TRBV11-2 and TRBJ1-1; maybe TRBD1 (5 bases). Germline values: CDR1 SGHAT, CDR2 FQNNGV. The CDR3 extends over 14 amino acids. V lost 7 bases to trimming and J lost 4 bases, with 16 bases between them.

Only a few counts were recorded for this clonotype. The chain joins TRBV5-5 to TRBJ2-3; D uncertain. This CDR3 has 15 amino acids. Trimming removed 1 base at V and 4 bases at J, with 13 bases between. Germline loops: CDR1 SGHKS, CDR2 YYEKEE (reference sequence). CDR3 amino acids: CASSLRLDGADTQYF. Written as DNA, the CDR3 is TGTGCCAGCAGCTTGCGGCTAGATGGCGCAGATACGCAGTATTTT.

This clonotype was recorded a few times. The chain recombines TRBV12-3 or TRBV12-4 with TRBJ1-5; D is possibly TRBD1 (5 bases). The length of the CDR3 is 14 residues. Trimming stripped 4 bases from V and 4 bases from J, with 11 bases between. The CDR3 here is CASSSQGKNQPQHF. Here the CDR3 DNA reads TGTGCCAGCAGTTCTCAGGGAAAGAATCAGCCCCAGCATTTT.

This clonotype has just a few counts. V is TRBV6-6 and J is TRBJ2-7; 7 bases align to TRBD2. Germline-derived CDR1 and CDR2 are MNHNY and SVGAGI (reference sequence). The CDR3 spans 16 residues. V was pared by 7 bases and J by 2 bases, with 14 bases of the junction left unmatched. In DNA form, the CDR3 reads TGTGCCAGCAATTTGGGGGGGGGGTCTCTCCCCTACGAGCAGTACTTC. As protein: CASNLGGGSLPYEQYF.

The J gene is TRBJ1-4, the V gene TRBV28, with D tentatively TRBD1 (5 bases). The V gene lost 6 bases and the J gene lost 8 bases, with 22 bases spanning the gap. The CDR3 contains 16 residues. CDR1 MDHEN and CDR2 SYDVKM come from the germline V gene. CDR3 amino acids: CASSPGPRWGPEKLFF. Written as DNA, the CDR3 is TGTGCCAGCAGCCCTGGCCCACGATGGGGACCAGAAAAACTGTTTTTT.

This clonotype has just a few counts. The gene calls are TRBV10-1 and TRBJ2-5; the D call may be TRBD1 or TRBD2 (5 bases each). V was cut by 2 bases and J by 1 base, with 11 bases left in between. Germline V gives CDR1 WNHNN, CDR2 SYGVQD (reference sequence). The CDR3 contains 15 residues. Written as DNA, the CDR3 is TGCGCCAGCAGTGAGGAGGGGACGGTCCAAGAGACCCAGTACTTC. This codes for CASSEEGTVQETQYF.

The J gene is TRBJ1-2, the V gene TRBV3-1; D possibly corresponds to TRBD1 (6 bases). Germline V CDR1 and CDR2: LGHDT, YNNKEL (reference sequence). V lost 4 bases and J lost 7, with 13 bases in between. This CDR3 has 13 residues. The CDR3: CASSRGTSSGYTF. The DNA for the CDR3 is TGTGCCAGCAGCCGTGGGACATCCTCTGGCTACACCTTC.

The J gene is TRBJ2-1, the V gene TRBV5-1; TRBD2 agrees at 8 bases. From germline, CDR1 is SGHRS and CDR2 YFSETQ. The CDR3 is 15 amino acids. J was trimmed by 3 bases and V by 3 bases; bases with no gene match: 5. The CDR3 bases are TGCGCCAGCAGCTCCCGGGGGGGCCTCTACAATGAGCAGTTCTTC. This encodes CASSSRGGLYNEQFF.

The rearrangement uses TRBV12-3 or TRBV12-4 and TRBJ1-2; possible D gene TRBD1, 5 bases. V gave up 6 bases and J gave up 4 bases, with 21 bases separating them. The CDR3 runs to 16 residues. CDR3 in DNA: TGTGCCAGCAGCCCCGGCGGGCACCGGGGGACCTATGGCTACACCTTC. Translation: CASSPGGHRGTYGYTF.

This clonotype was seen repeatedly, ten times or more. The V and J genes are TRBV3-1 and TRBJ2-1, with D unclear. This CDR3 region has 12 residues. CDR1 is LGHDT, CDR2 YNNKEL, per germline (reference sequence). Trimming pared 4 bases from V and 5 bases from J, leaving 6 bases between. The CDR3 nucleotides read TGTGCCAGCAGCCCAGTTAACAATGAGCAGTTCTTC. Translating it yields CASSPVNNEQFF.

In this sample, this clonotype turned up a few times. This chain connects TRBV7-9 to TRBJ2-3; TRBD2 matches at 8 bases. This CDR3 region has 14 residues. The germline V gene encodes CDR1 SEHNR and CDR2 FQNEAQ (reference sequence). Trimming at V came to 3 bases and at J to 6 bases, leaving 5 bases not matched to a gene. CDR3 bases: TGTGCCAGCAGCTTGGATAGCGGGGAGGATACGCAGTATTTT. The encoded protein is CASSLDSGEDTQYF.

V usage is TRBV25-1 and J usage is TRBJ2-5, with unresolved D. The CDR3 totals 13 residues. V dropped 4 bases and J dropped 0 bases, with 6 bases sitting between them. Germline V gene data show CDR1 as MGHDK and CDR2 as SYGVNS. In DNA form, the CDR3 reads TGTGCCAGCAGTGTACCGAACCAAGAGACCCAGTACTTC. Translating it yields CASSVPNQETQYF.

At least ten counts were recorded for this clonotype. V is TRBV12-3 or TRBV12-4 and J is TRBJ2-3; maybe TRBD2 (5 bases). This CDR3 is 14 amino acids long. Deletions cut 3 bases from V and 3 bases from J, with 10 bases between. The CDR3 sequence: CASSLALATDTQYF. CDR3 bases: TGTGCCAGCAGTTTGGCGCTAGCTACAGATACGCAGTATTTT.

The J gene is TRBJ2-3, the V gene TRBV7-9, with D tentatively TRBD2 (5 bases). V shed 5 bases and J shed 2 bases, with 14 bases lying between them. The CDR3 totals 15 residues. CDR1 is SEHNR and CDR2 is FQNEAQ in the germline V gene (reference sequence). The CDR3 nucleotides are TGTGCCAGCAGCGCCGAAGCGGACCCCACAGATACGCAGTATTTT. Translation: CASSAEADPTDTQYF. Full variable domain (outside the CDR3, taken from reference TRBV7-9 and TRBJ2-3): DTGVSQNPRHKITKRGQNVTFRCDPISEHNRLYWYRQTLGQGPEFLTYFQNEAQLEKSRLLSDRFSAERPKGSFSTLEIQRTEQGDSAMYLCASSAEADPTDTQYFGPGTRLTVL.

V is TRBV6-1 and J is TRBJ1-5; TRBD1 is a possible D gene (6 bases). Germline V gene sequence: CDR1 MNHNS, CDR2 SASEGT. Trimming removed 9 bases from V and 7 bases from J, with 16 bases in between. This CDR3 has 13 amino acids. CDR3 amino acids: CASREGGVQPQHF. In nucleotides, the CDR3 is TGTGCCAGTAGAGAGGGGGGGGTGCAGCCCCAGCATTTT.

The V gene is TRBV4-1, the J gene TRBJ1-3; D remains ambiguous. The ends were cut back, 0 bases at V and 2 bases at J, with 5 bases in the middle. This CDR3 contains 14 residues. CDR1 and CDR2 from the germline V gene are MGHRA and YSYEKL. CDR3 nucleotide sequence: TGCGCCAGCAGCCAAGACAGAACTGGAAACACCATATATTTT. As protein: CASSQDRTGNTIYF.

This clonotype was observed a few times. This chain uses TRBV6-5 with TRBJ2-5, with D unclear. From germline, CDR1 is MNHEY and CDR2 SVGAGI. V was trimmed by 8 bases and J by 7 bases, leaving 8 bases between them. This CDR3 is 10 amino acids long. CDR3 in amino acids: CASGTATQYF. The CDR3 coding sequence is TGTGCCAGCGGAACGGCGACCCAGTACTTC.